These 25 T cell receptor beta chains share one sample of origin, sequenced in a study of T cell repertoires in cytomegalovirus infection. MiXCR, applied by TCRdb to the reads, yields one record per CDR3 protein. This table has around 750,000 distinct CDR3 sequences, 32% appearing once. No antigen has been identified for these receptors. The material was cultured CD8+ T cells from PBMCs, obtained from culture after CMV antigen stimulation. The receptor source for this set is a human donor in good health (CMV status not recorded). Some clones in this sample may be carry-over from other donors' samples.

This clonotype was seen a handful of times. The chain combines TRBV6-5 with TRBJ1-2, with 7 bases that match TRBD1. CDR3 size: 17 residues. The V gene end was trimmed by 0 bases and the J gene end by 5 bases; junction bases not matched to a gene: 12. CDR1 and CDR2 (germline): MNHEY, SVGAGI. CDR3 DNA sequence: TGTGCCAGCAGTTACTCCTTGTCTACCGGGACAGAATATGGCTACACCTTC. The encoded protein is CASSYSLSTGTEYGYTF.

The V call is TRBV4-3, the J call TRBJ1-5; TRBD1 matches 7 bases. Germline CDR1 is LGHNA and CDR2 is YSLEER. CDR3 length: 15 amino acids. V was pared by 4 bases and J by 2 bases, with 5 bases of the junction left unmatched. CDR3 sequence: CASSLDGQGNQPQHF. The CDR3 DNA follows: TGCGCCAGCAGCCTAGACGGACAGGGCAATCAGCCCCAGCATTTT.

About this clonotype: Since a much larger clone is just one base distant, this may be a read error. V usage is TRBV7-6 and J usage is TRBJ2-2; unclear D gene. The CDR3 consists of 13 residues. Germline loops: CDR1 SGHVS, CDR2 FNYEAQ. The CDR3 sequence: CAGSLGRGGELFF. The CDR3, as DNA: TGTGCCGGCAGCTTAGGTAGAGGCGGGGAGCTGTTTTTT.

The chain joins TRBV11-1 to TRBJ2-1; D may be TRBD1 or TRBD2 (6 bases each). With 5 bases removed from V and 0 bases from J, the gap between germline ends came to 14 bases. Germline loops: CDR1 SGHAT, CDR2 FQDESV (reference sequence). The CDR3 sequence is 16 residues long. The CDR3 region is CASSPFRGDSYNEQFF. The DNA for the CDR3 is TGTGCCAGCAGCCCCTTTAGGGGGGACTCCTACAATGAGCAGTTCTTC.

This clonotype was seen ten or more times. DNA of the CDR3: TGTGCCAGCAGCTTAGTCGCCCTCGGGGACAGGGGAGGTTCACCCCTCCACTTT. Translation: CASSLVALGDRGGSPLHF. The J gene is TRBJ1-6, the V gene TRBV7-6, with 10 bases identical to TRBD1. The CDR3 consists of 18 residues. After removal of 1 base from V and 9 bases from J, the junction contained 12 bases not matched to a gene. CDR1 SGHVS and CDR2 FNYEAQ come from the germline V gene.

This chain connects TRBV6-2 or TRBV6-3 to TRBJ2-5; D is ambiguous. V was pared by 6 bases and J by 7 bases, with 12 bases between. The CDR3 has 12 amino acids. Germline CDR1 is MNHEY and CDR2 is SVGEGT. The CDR3 spells CASSPDGATQYF. As DNA, the CDR3 is TGTGCCAGCAGCCCCGACGGTGCGACCCAGTACTTC.

On this clonotype itself: At one of its ends the junction is not consistent with the germline gene, which may arise from a read error. The rearrangement links TRBV11-1 to TRBJ1-1, with D perhaps TRBD1 (6 bases). The CDR3 is 13 amino acids. CDR1 and CDR2 (germline): SGHAT, FQDESV (reference sequence). CDR3 residues: CVSSFTGFEGAFF. The CDR3 coding sequence is TGTGTCAGCAGCTTTACAGGGTTCGAAGGAGCTTTCTTT.

This clonotype has just a few counts. The chain employs TRBV6-6 and TRBJ1-1; 9 bases are shared with TRBD1. The CDR3 has 17 residues. CDR1 MNHNY and CDR2 SVGAGI come from the germline V gene (reference sequence). J lost 4 bases, V lost 2 bases, and 11 bases had no gene match. The CDR3 nucleotides are TGTGCCAGCAGTTACCTCACAGGGGGCAATGGGACCACTGAAGCTTTCTTT. Residues: CASSYLTGGNGTTEAFF.

In this sample, this clonotype turned up a few times. The chain couples TRBV6-2 or TRBV6-3 to TRBJ1-4, with TRBD1 matching 8 bases. The CDR3 covers 14 residues. V lost 7 bases, J lost 4 bases, and 5 bases stayed unmatched. From germline, CDR1 is MNHEY and CDR2 SVGEGT. The CDR3 sequence is CASIRDRRNEKLFF. CDR3 in DNA: TGTGCCAGCATCCGGGACAGGCGTAATGAAAAACTGTTTTTT.

The chain uses TRBV15 and TRBJ1-2; D gene ambiguous. CDR3 length: 15 amino acids. Between the trimmed V and J ends, which lost 6 bases and 1 base, there was a span of 15 bases. The germline gives CDR1 LNHNV, CDR2 YYDKDF (reference sequence). The DNA for the CDR3 is TGTGCCACCAGGCTTGCCAAAACTAATAACTATGGCTACACCTTC. Protein: CATRLAKTNNYGYTF.

This chain uses TRBV7-9 with TRBJ1-5; 11 positions agree with TRBD1. Germline trimming cut 4 bases from V and 7 bases from J; bases unmatched to any gene: 6. Looked up from germline, CDR1 is SEHNR and CDR2 is FQNEAQ (reference sequence). There are 15 residues in the CDR3. CDR3 sequence reads: CASSSGTGGKQPQHF. In DNA form, the CDR3 reads TGTGCCAGCAGCTCAGGGACAGGGGGTAAACAGCCCCAGCATTTT.

V and J are TRBV20-1 and TRBJ1-3; D not certain. This CDR3 comprises 15 residues. Looked up from germline, CDR1 is DFQATT and CDR2 is SNEGSKA (reference sequence). V was shortened by 4 bases and J by 3 bases, with 16 bases between the two germline ends. CDR3 nucleotide sequence: TGCAGTGCTAATGGACCCGAGACAAATGGAAACACCATATATTTT. Residues: CSANGPETNGNTIYF.

V usage is TRBV29-1 and J usage is TRBJ2-3; 7 nucleotides match TRBD1. There are 14 residues in the CDR3. V shed 6 bases and J 2 bases; nucleotides not matched to a gene: 8. CDR1 and CDR2 (germline): SQVTM, ANQGSEA. This chain's CDR3 is CSVEGAEDTDTQYF. CDR3 nucleotide sequence: TGCAGCGTCGAGGGGGCGGAGGACACAGATACGCAGTATTTT.

There are a few counts of this clonotype. CDR3 residues: CASGLTQGIAEAFF. The CDR3 nucleotides read TGTGCTAGTGGTTTGACTCAGGGTATCGCTGAAGCTTTCTTT. This sequence joins TRBV12-5 and TRBJ1-1; the D gene is possibly TRBD1 (5 bases). Germline V gene lookup returns CDR1 LGHNT and CDR2 FRNRAP. Trimming left V 2 bases short and J 6 bases short, with 13 bases between. The CDR3 is 14 residues long. The full variable domain, its missing parts supplied by reference TRBV12-5 and TRBJ1-1, is DARVTQTPRHKVTEMGQEVTMRCQPILGHNTVFWYRQTMMQGLELLAYFRNRAPLDDSGMPKDRFSAEMPDATLATLKIQPSEPRDSAVYFCASGLTQGIAEAFFGQGTRLTVV.

This clonotype showed up just a few times. The V and J genes are TRBV5-1 and TRBJ1-1, with 7 bases matching TRBD1. Trimming removed 5 bases from V and 9 bases from J; junction bases left unmatched: 4. The CDR3 covers 11 residues. The germline V gene encodes CDR1 SGHRS and CDR2 YFSETQ. CDR3 nucleotides: TGCGCCAGCAGAACAGGGGCCCAAGCTTTCTTT. This encodes CASRTGAQAFF.

V usage is TRBV6-1 and J usage is TRBJ2-2, with 8 bases matching TRBD2. This CDR3 has 16 residues. Trimming at V came to 2 bases and at J to 7 bases, leaving 9 bases not matched to a gene. The germline V gene encodes CDR1 MNHNS and CDR2 SASEGT. The CDR3 loop is CASSEFGGAMIGELFF. Here the CDR3 DNA reads TGTGCCAGCAGTGAATTCGGGGGGGCGATGATCGGGGAGCTGTTTTTT.

For this clonotype: The germline gene is not matched at one end of the junction; a read error may be the cause. The chain employs TRBV7-6 and TRBJ2-1, with 10 bases aligning to TRBD2. This CDR3 comprises 15 residues. From germline, CDR1 is SGHVS and CDR2 FNYEAQ. The CDR3 region is CVSSPGSGGLYEQFF. The CDR3 DNA follows: TGTGTCAGCAGCCCGGGTAGCGGGGGGTTATATGAGCAGTTCTTC. Drawing the rest from reference TRBV7-6 and TRBJ2-1, the complete variable domain is GAGVSQSPRYKVTKRGQDVALRCDPISGHVSLYWYRQALGQGPEFLTYFNYEAQQDKSGLPNDRFSAERPEGSISTLTIQRTEQRDSAMYRCVSSPGSGGLYEQFFGPGTRLTVL.

This clonotype turned up a few times. This chain links TRBV4-1 with TRBJ2-5; 8 bases are shared with TRBD1. The V gene end was trimmed by 4 bases and the J gene end by 4 bases; junction bases not matched to a gene: 5. The CDR3 spans 14 residues. Germline loops: CDR1 MGHRA, CDR2 YSYEKL. CDR3 residues: CASSPRQGLETQYF. CDR3 coding DNA: TGCGCCAGCAGCCCCCGACAGGGGTTAGAGACCCAGTACTTC.

This clonotype was counted a few times. The V and J genes are TRBV20-1 and TRBJ1-5, with TRBD1 as a possible D gene (5 bases). CDR1 DFQATT and CDR2 SNEGSKA come from the germline V gene (reference sequence). This CDR3 is 14 amino acids long. V lost 2 bases, J lost 0 bases, and 8 bases lay in between. The CDR3 DNA is TGCAGTGCTAGATCTGGGGGTAGCAATCAGCCCCAGCATTTT. It specifies CSARSGGSNQPQHF.

This clonotype was counted between two and nine times. The V gene is TRBV6-6, the J gene TRBJ2-2; D may be TRBD1 (6 bases). Trimming left V 2 bases short and J 7 bases short, with 14 bases between. Germline values: CDR1 MNHNY, CDR2 SVGAGI (reference sequence). The CDR3 consists of 15 residues. The CDR3 DNA is TGTGCCAGCAGTTACGGCCAGGGGCGAGACGGGGAGCTGTTTTTT. It is translated as CASSYGQGRDGELFF.

The sample holds a few counts of this clonotype. J is TRBJ1-2 and V is TRBV19; D remains unclear. The germline CDR1 and CDR2 sequences are LNHDA and SQIVND (reference sequence). The CDR3 totals 13 residues. Trimming cost V 3 bases and J 11 bases, with 16 bases left between them. The CDR3 DNA reads as TGTGCCAGTAGTATCGCGACACCCGGCCGGTACACCTTC. Protein: CASSIATPGRYTF.

The V call is TRBV18, the J call TRBJ2-6; D is possibly TRBD1 or TRBD2 (5 bases each). Germline V gene sequence: CDR1 KGHSH, CDR2 LQKENI. Trimming removed 3 bases at V and 0 bases at J, with 24 bases between. The CDR3 spans 21 residues. This CDR3 reads CASSPTYRQGRWTSGANVLTF. The DNA for the CDR3 is TGTGCCAGCTCACCGACCTATAGGCAGGGACGGTGGACCTCTGGGGCCAACGTCCTGACTTTC.

The V call is TRBV7-9, the J call TRBJ2-1; no definite D call. This CDR3 has 10 amino acids. Germline CDR1 and CDR2: SEHNR and FQNEAQ (reference sequence). V was pared by 5 bases and J by 11 bases, with 7 bases between. CDR3 amino acids: CASSLGQQFF. In DNA form, the CDR3 reads TGTGCCAGCAGCCTAGGGCAGCAGTTCTTC.

The count of this clonotype is one. V and J are TRBV19 and TRBJ1-5; no firm D call. Germline CDR1 and CDR2: LNHDA and SQIVND (reference sequence). This CDR3 is 12 amino acids long. Trimming left V 0 bases short and J 11 bases short, with 8 bases between. The CDR3 DNA sequence: TGTGCCAGTAGTATAGAAGGGATGGCCCAGCATTTT. This encodes CASSIEGMAQHF.

A note on this clonotype: At one of its ends the junction is not consistent with the germline gene, which may arise from a read error. V is TRBV27 and J is TRBJ1-6; 7 bases are a match to TRBD1. Germline V CDR1 and CDR2: MNHEY, SMNVEV (reference sequence). The CDR3 spans 13 residues. In nucleotides, the CDR3 is TGTGCCAGCAGGACAGGGTTCCATTCATCCCTCCACTTT. It translates to CASRTGFHSSLHF.